The sequence of this TCR beta chain was determined in a study of T cell repertoires in ileal Crohn's disease. Study-wide context: The MI sample came from the proximal margin of the surgical specimen.

V was pared by 2 bases and J by 7 bases, with 20 bases between. This CDR3 comprises 17 residues. The V gene's germline CDR1 is SGHTA and CDR2 FQGNSA. This table comes from immunoSEQ multiplex PCR, and its TCRdb copy is limited to in-frame clones, with some not included. The data show around 2,000 clones, 65% to 90% seen once. Time point given: proximal margin of the surgical specimen (macroscopically non-inflamed). The chain recombines TRBV7-2 with TRBJ1-4; D possibly corresponds to TRBD1 (5 bases). The receptor's source is an adult with Crohn's disease. The sequenced sample was ileal tissue. The chain's CDR3 is CASSLNGPGGGGEKLFF. The CDR3 nucleotides are TGTGCCAGCAGCTTAAATGGCCCCGGGGGGGGAGGTGAAAAACTGTTTTTT.